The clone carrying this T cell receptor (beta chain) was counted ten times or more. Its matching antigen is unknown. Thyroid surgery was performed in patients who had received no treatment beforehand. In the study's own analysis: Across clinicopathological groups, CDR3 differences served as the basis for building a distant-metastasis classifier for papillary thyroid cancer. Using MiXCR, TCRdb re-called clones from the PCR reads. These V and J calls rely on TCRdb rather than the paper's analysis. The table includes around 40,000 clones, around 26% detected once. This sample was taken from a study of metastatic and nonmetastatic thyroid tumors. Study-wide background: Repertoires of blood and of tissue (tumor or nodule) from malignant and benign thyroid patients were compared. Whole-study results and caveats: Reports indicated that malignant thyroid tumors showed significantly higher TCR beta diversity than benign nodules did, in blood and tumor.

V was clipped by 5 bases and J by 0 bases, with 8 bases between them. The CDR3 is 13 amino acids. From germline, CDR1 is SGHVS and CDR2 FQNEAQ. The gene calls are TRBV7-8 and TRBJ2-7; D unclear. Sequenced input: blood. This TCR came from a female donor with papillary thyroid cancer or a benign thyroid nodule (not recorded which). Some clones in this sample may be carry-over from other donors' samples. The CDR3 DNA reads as TGTGCCAGCAGCCCCCGAGGCTCCTACGAGCAGTACTTC. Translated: CASSPRGSYEQYF.